These 32 T cell receptor beta chains came from one sample sequenced in a study of cytomegalovirus exposure and HLA in healthy donors. TCRdb's copy holds only in-frame clones and misses some; the assay was immunoSEQ multiplex PCR. The sample records about 110,000 clones, about 87% being singletons. Sequenced input: PBMCs. The receptors come from a woman aged 18-29 years in good health and CMV-seropositive.

CDR3 sequence: CASRTGTRGLMSTDTQYF. As DNA, the CDR3 is TGTGCCAGCAGAACCGGGACTAGAGGACTAATGAGCACAGATACGCAGTATTTT. The chain employs TRBV7-9 and TRBJ2-3, with 8 bases fitting TRBD2. Per the germline V gene, CDR1 is SEHNR and CDR2 is FQNEAQ (reference sequence). The CDR3 is 18 amino acids. V was clipped by 6 bases and J by 0 bases; unmatched bases: 14. Full variable domain (rest looked up from reference TRBV7-9 and TRBJ2-3): DTGVSQNPRHKITKRGQNVTFRCDPISEHNRLYWYRQTLGQGPEFLTYFQNEAQLEKSRLLSDRFSAERPKGSFSTLEIQRTEQGDSAMYLCASRTGTRGLMSTDTQYFGPGTRLTVL.

The chain joins TRBV7-2 to TRBJ2-5, with D possibly TRBD2 on 6 matching bases. V was trimmed by 8 bases and J by 1 base, leaving 17 bases between them. This CDR3 is 15 amino acids long. Germline values: CDR1 SGHTA, CDR2 FQGNSA. In nucleotides, the CDR3 is TGTGCCAGCGGCGGGACCCTGGGGGGCCAAGAGACCCAGTACTTC. Amino acids: CASGGTLGGQETQYF.

This chain connects TRBV28 to TRBJ2-1, with a weak D call TRBD1 (6 bases). V lost 6 bases and J lost 12, with 15 bases in between. CDR1 is MDHEN, CDR2 SYDVKM, per germline. The CDR3 covers 12 residues. The CDR3 DNA follows: TGTGCCAGCAGCTCGACCAGGGGAATGCAGTTCTTC. This sequence encodes CASSSTRGMQFF.

The V call is TRBV2, the J call TRBJ2-3, with TRBD1 matching over 10 bases. The V and J ends lost 5 bases and 4 bases, in that order; junction bases with no gene match: 3. Germline CDR1 and CDR2: SNHLY and FYNNEI. CDR3 size: 14 residues. CDR3 sequence reads: CASSRGTGADTQYF. Here the CDR3 DNA reads TGTGCCAGCAGTAGGGGGACAGGGGCAGATACGCAGTATTTT. The whole variable domain, filled in from reference TRBV2 and TRBJ2-3, reads EPEVTQTPSHQVTQMGQEVILRCVPISNHLYFYWYRQILGQKVEFLVSFYNNEISEKSEIFDDQFSVERPDGSNFTLKIRSTKLEDSAMYFCASSRGTGADTQYFGPGTRLTVL.

This chain joins TRBV27 and TRBJ2-3; TRBD2 is a possible D gene (5 bases). Trimming removed 3 bases at V and 0 bases at J, with 10 bases between. Germline assignment: CDR1 MNHEY and CDR2 SMNVEV (reference sequence). This CDR3 has 15 residues. Written as DNA, the CDR3 is TGTGCCAGCAGTTTTTTTAGCGAGAGCACAGATACGCAGTATTTT. Its translation is CASSFFSESTDTQYF.

The rearrangement uses TRBV19 and TRBJ2-7; 7 positions agree with TRBD1. Germline V gives CDR1 LNHDA, CDR2 SQIVND (reference sequence). Trimming took 3 bases from V and 1 from J; bases not matched to a gene: 15. The CDR3 is 18 residues long. CDR3 in DNA: TGTGCCAGTAGTATTTTCGAGAAAGACAGGGACGCATCCTACGAGCAGTACGTC. This codes for CASSIFEKDRDASYEQYV.

This rearrangement joins TRBV19 to TRBJ1-5, with D uncertain. The CDR3 has 13 amino acids. V lost 8 bases, J lost 5 bases, and 13 bases lay in between. Germline V CDR1 and CDR2: LNHDA, SQIVND (reference sequence). CDR3 protein: CASQLAGDQPQHF. The DNA for the CDR3 is TGTGCCAGTCAGCTAGCGGGCGATCAGCCCCAGCATTTT.

The chain couples TRBV7-2 to TRBJ2-3; a possible D gene is TRBD1 (6 bases). CDR1 is SGHTA, CDR2 FQGNSA, per germline. This CDR3 spans 14 amino acids. V lost 4 bases and J 1 base, leaving 9 bases between the germline ends. The CDR3 sequence: CASSSTGRTDTQYF. The CDR3 DNA reads TGTGCCAGCAGCTCAACAGGGCGCACAGATACGCAGTATTTT.

The genes are TRBV6-5 and TRBJ1-2, with D maybe TRBD1 (5 bases). The germline gives CDR1 MNHEY, CDR2 SVGAGI. CDR3 length: 16 residues. Trimming removed 2 bases from V and 6 bases from J, with 19 bases in between. In nucleotides, the CDR3 is TGTGCCAGCAGTTACGTGCCAGGGAAGATTTCGGATGGCTACACCTTC. Amino acid sequence: CASSYVPGKISDGYTF.

This clone was observed once. This chain joins TRBV6-1 and TRBJ2-1, with 13 bases matching TRBD2. From germline, CDR1 is MNHNS and CDR2 SASEGT. The CDR3 runs to 15 residues. Trimming removed 1 base from V and 8 bases from J; junction bases left unmatched: 2. The CDR3 DNA reads as TGTGCCAGCAGTGAAGGGACTAGCGGGGGCGATGAGCAGTTCTTC. This encodes CASSEGTSGGDEQFF.

This clone was recorded once. For the CDR3, the DNA is TGTGCCAGTAGTATGGTGTCCTCGACTAGCGGGTACAATGAGCAGTTCTTC. Residues: CASSMVSSTSGYNEQFF. The chain employs TRBV19 and TRBJ2-1, with 10 bases fitting TRBD2. The CDR3 has 17 amino acids. Trimming cost V 3 bases and J 4 bases; bases outside gene matches: 9. Germline V gene sequence: CDR1 LNHDA, CDR2 SQIVND (reference sequence).

This chain links TRBV6-5 with TRBJ1-3, with D maybe TRBD1 (5 bases). This CDR3 is built from 16 residues. Trimming removed 0 bases at V and 7 bases at J, with 16 bases between. Germline CDR1 and CDR2: MNHEY and SVGAGI. CDR3: CASSYSRGDRRNTIYF. As DNA, the CDR3 is TGTGCCAGCAGTTACTCACGGGGGGATCGTCGGAACACCATATATTTT.

The chain combines TRBV4-3 with TRBJ1-2, with D maybe TRBD1 (6 bases). Germline CDR1 and CDR2: LGHNA and YSLEER. The CDR3 totals 15 residues. V was shortened by 4 bases and J by 3 bases, with 15 bases between the two germline ends. CDR3 in DNA: TGCGCCAGCAGCCGCCGGACAGAGTTAGACTATGGCTACACCTTC. It encodes CASSRRTELDYGYTF.

The chain couples TRBV18 to TRBJ1-3; 7 positions agree with TRBD1. The V gene's germline CDR1 is KGHSH and CDR2 LQKENI. Trimming cost V 4 bases and J 1 base; bases outside gene matches: 7. CDR3 size: 16 residues. The CDR3 protein is CASSLGQPKSGNTIYF. The CDR3 bases are TGTGCCAGCTCACTGGGACAGCCGAAGTCTGGAAACACCATATATTTT. Full variable domain (rest looked up from reference TRBV18 and TRBJ1-3): NAGVMQNPRHLVRRRGQEARLRCSPMKGHSHVYWYRQLPEEGLKFMVYLQKENIIDESGMPKERFSAEFPKEGPSILRIQQVVRGDSAAYFCASSLGQPKSGNTIYFGEGSWLTVV.

The chain recombines TRBV11-1 with TRBJ2-5; D unclear. The CDR3 runs to 14 residues. CDR1 SGHAT and CDR2 FQDESV come from the germline V gene (reference sequence). V was trimmed by 6 bases and J by 6 bases, leaving 17 bases between them. The CDR3 DNA follows: TGTGCCAGCAGATCTCGGATAGCCGAACAGACCCAGTACTTC. It codes for CASRSRIAEQTQYF.

This clone was counted a few times. The rearrangement joins TRBV19 to TRBJ1-5; TRBD1 matches 7 bases. The CDR3 totals 16 residues. Germline CDR1 LNHDA, CDR2 SQIVND (reference sequence). The J segment lost 0 bases and the V segment lost 6 bases, leaving 8 bases of the junction unmatched. The CDR3 DNA is TGTGCCAGTAGGGCAGGGGGGTCCTATAGCAATCAGCCCCAGCATTTT. Protein sequence: CASRAGGSYSNQPQHF.

About this clone itself: A much more abundant neighbour one base away suggests this may be a read error. The chain combines TRBV6-4 with TRBJ2-1; 12 bases map to TRBD2. Trimming cost V 2 bases and J 6 bases; bases outside gene matches: 2. CDR1 and CDR2 (germline): MRHNA, SNTAGT. The CDR3 contains 15 residues. CDR3 sequence reads: CASSDASGGANEQFF. CDR3 nucleotide sequence: TGTGCCAGCAGTGACGCTAGCGGGGGGGCCAATGAGCAGTTCTTC.

The chain couples TRBV7-2 to TRBJ1-2; 8 positions agree with TRBD1. The germline CDR1 and CDR2 sequences are SGHTA and FQGNSA. The CDR3 loop spans 15 amino acids. With V trimmed by 4 bases and J by 5 bases, 9 bases remained unmatched. This CDR3 is CASSSSPGQGYGYTF. CDR3 DNA sequence: TGTGCCAGCAGCTCCAGCCCCGGACAGGGATATGGCTACACCTTC.

The DNA of the CDR3 is TGCAGCGTTGAAGATCCCCGGGACATTTATGGCTACACCTTC. It specifies CSVEDPRDIYGYTF. J is TRBJ1-2 and V is TRBV29-1; D is perhaps TRBD1 (6 bases). CDR3 size: 14 residues. Germline CDR1 reads SQVTM; CDR2 reads ANQGSEA. The germline V and J ends were trimmed by 0 bases and 5 bases, with 13 bases remaining between them.

The chain recombines TRBV5-6 with TRBJ1-1, with 7 bases matching TRBD1. Trimming at V came to 2 bases and at J to 2 bases, leaving 6 bases not matched to a gene. Germline V gives CDR1 SGHDT, CDR2 YYEEEE. The CDR3 has 15 amino acids. The chain's CDR3 is CASSLPGTANTEAFF. The CDR3 DNA sequence: TGTGCCAGCAGCTTACCCGGGACAGCCAACACTGAAGCTTTCTTT.

In this sample, this clone turned up a few times. The chain couples TRBV10-1 to TRBJ2-5; TRBD1 matches 7 bases. The CDR3 is 18 amino acids. Trimming removed 7 bases from V and 2 bases from J; junction bases left unmatched: 19. Per the germline V gene, CDR1 is WNHNN and CDR2 is SYGVQD (reference sequence). CDR3 sequence reads: CASKDYWSWTGEQETQYF. As DNA, the CDR3 is TGCGCCAGCAAAGACTACTGGAGTTGGACAGGAGAACAAGAGACCCAGTACTTC.

The rearrangement joins TRBV9 to TRBJ1-1; the match to TRBD1 covers 7 bases. The CDR3 is 13 amino acids. The germline V gene has CDR1 SGDLS and CDR2 YYNGEE. J gave up 5 bases and V 4 bases, and 5 bases lay outside the gene matches. Written as DNA, the CDR3 is TGTGCCAGCAGCCCTTCAGGGGGTACTGAAGCTTTCTTT. This codes for CASSPSGGTEAFF.

The chain couples TRBV9 to TRBJ2-3, with a weak D call TRBD1 (6 bases). Germline CDR1 reads SGDLS; CDR2 reads YYNGEE. The ends were cut back, 0 bases at V and 4 bases at J, with 12 bases in the middle. CDR3 length equals 15 residues. In DNA, the CDR3 is TGTGCCAGCAGCGTAGATGGGGGCACAGCAGATACGCAGTATTTT. This gives the protein CASSVDGGTADTQYF.

The chain combines TRBV7-8 with TRBJ2-7; 7 nucleotides line up with TRBD1. Germline CDR1 is SGHVS and CDR2 is FQNEAQ. The CDR3 is 13 amino acids. J gave up 5 bases and V 5 bases, and 6 bases lay outside the gene matches. The CDR3 protein is CASSQTGIHEQYF. The CDR3, as DNA: TGTGCCAGCAGCCAGACAGGGATCCACGAGCAGTACTTC.

The chain recombines TRBV4-2 with TRBJ2-1, with D perhaps TRBD1 (5 bases). Germline CDR1 is LGHNA and CDR2 is YNFKEQ. This CDR3 contains 16 residues. Trimming removed 1 base from V and 8 bases from J, with 18 bases in between. CDR3 in amino acids: CASSQGIGIGDDEQFF. CDR3 coding DNA: TGTGCCAGCAGCCAAGGAATTGGAATAGGGGATGATGAGCAGTTCTTC.

A few counts support this clone. The chain uses TRBV30 and TRBJ1-1, with D unclear. Per the germline V gene, CDR1 is GTSNPN and CDR2 is SVGIG (reference sequence). The CDR3 totals 11 residues. The CDR3 protein is CVPGRNTEAFF. CDR3 nucleotides: TGTGTACCCGGGAGGAACACTGAAGCTTTCTTT. The whole variable domain, filled in from reference TRBV30 and TRBJ1-1, reads SQTIHQWPATLVQPVGSPLSLECTVEGTSNPNLYWYRQAAGRGLQLLFYSVGIGQISSEVPQNLSASRPQDRQFILSSKKLLLSDSGFYLCVPGRNTEAFFGQGTRLTVV.

The chain links TRBV23-1 to TRBJ2-7; TRBD1 matches at 7 bases. TRBV23-1 is an open reading frame whose function is uncertain. The V gene end was trimmed by 6 bases and the J gene end by 2 bases; junction bases not matched to a gene: 25. CDR3 length: 20 residues. The DNA of the CDR3 is TGCGCCAGCAGCCTGTCGACAGGGACACTTGATAGATTAACCACCTACGAGCAGTACGTC. Translation gives CASSLSTGTLDRLTTYEQYV.

CDR3 loop: CASSFFGGVSYNEQFF. CDR3 bases: TGTGCCAGCAGTTTCTTTGGCGGGGTCTCCTACAATGAGCAGTTCTTC. The V call is TRBV27, the J call TRBJ2-1; TRBD2 is a possible D gene (6 bases). Germline V gene lookup returns CDR1 MNHEY and CDR2 SMNVEV (reference sequence). The CDR3 runs 16 residues. Trimming shortened V by 3 bases and J by 0 bases, and 12 bases separated the two germline ends.

The rearrangement uses TRBV13 and TRBJ2-3; 13 bases map to TRBD2. J lost 2 bases, V lost 4 bases, and 3 bases had no gene match. Germline V gene lookup returns CDR1 PRHDT and CDR2 FYEKMQ (reference sequence). This CDR3 is 16 amino acids long. DNA of the CDR3: TGTGCCAGCAGCTCGACTAGCGGGGGGAACACAGATACGCAGTATTTT. It specifies CASSSTSGGNTDTQYF. Using reference TRBV13 and TRBJ2-3 for the parts outside the CDR3, the full variable domain is AAGVIQSPRHLIKEKRETATLKCYPIPRHDTVYWYQQGPGQDPQFLISFYEKMQSDKGSIPDRFSAQQFSDYHSELNMSSLELGDSALYFCASSSTSGGNTDTQYFGPGTRLTVL.

The chain recombines TRBV29-1 with TRBJ1-2; 8 positions match TRBD1. CDR1 is SQVTM, CDR2 ANQGSEA, per germline. V lost 5 bases and J lost 8; bases outside the gene matches: 10. The CDR3 has 13 residues. This CDR3 is CSVSPDRVRGYTF. CDR3 nucleotide sequence: TGCAGCGTTAGCCCGGACAGGGTACGGGGCTACACCTTC.

The rearrangement uses TRBV6-1 and TRBJ1-6, with unresolved D. The CDR3 covers 15 residues. The V gene lost 1 base and the J gene lost 4 bases, with 8 bases spanning the gap. Germline CDR1 MNHNS, CDR2 SASEGT. The CDR3 DNA sequence: TGTGCCAGCAGTGAAGGGCAGCGATATAATTCACCCCTCCACTTT. It specifies CASSEGQRYNSPLHF.

CDR3 nucleotide sequence: TGTGCCACCGGGGGGAGATCTAACTATGGCTACACCTTC. Translated, it gives CATGGRSNYGYTF. The V gene is TRBV10-3, the J gene TRBJ1-2; D may be TRBD1 (5 bases). Germline V lookup: CDR1 ENHRY, CDR2 SYGVKD. Trimming left V 10 bases short and J 0 bases short, with 12 bases between. This CDR3 spans 13 amino acids.